This T cell receptor (beta chain) was retrieved from a study of lymphopenia after photon versus proton radiotherapy. Sequencing was performed with immunoSEQ multiplex PCR; in TCRdb, only in-frame clones are kept and a portion is missing. Among about 40,000 clones listed, approximately 86% were seen once. Looked up from germline, CDR1 is SEHNR and CDR2 is FQNEAQ (reference sequence). The CDR3 covers 13 residues. Trimming removed 1 base at V and 1 base at J, with 2 bases between. In regard to this clone: The sample has other DNA sequences that encode this CDR3 too.

The sequence was collected from a woman in her sixties or seventies with pancreatic cancer. Some clones in this sample may be carry-over from other donors' samples. The chain joins TRBV7-9 to TRBJ1-5; no reliable D call. The sequences come from peripheral blood, collected from a patient treated with proton-based radiotherapy. CDR3 coding DNA: TGTGCCAGCAGCTTAGAGAGCAATCAGCCCCAGCATTTT. It is translated as CASSLESNQPQHF.